A single sample gave rise to the 3 T cell receptor beta chains below, sequenced in a study of response to subunit inactivated influenza vaccine. Each CDR3 protein is one row after TCRdb ran MiXCR on the RT-PCR reads. Of 500,000 to 700,000 distinct CDR3 sequences listed, around 21% are singletons. The sample was also linked to a second study, of T cells expressing NK-cell markers. From that study: The authors generated TCR beta cDNA through 5'RACE template switching with UMIs.

Sequencing was performed on CD4+ T cells sorted from PBMCs, taken 12 days after vaccination. The receptors derive from a man in his forties or fifties who received an inactivated influenza vaccine.

The chain recombines TRBV2 with TRBJ2-1, with D possibly matching TRBD2 (7 bases). The CDR3 sequence is 18 residues long. Per the germline V gene, CDR1 is SNHLY and CDR2 is FYNNEI. Between the trimmed V and J ends, which lost 4 bases and 4 bases, there was a span of 23 bases. The CDR3 coding sequence is TGTGCCAGCAGTGTACGCGGCTTGGGGGGGGGCCCTTACAATGAGCAGTTCTTC. Translation gives CASSVRGLGGGPYNEQFF.

This clonotype has a handful of counts. V usage is TRBV6-1 and J usage is TRBJ2-1; 9 positions agree with TRBD2. This CDR3 contains 16 residues. In germline, CDR1 is MNHNS, CDR2 SASEGT. The V gene end was trimmed by 6 bases and the J gene end by 10 bases; junction bases not matched to a gene: 16. The CDR3 region has the DNA TGTGCCAGCAGCCACCCTTTGGCGGGGGCGGGGGGGGAGCAGTTCTTC. Its protein product is CASSHPLAGAGGEQFF.

This clonotype has only a few counts. The chain links TRBV5-1 to TRBJ2-7; 7 bases map to TRBD1. CDR1 and CDR2 (germline): SGHRS, YFSETQ. Germline trimming cut 4 bases from V and 5 bases from J; bases unmatched to any gene: 12. The CDR3 has 15 residues. In nucleotides, the CDR3 is TGCGCCAGCAGCCTAGCCAGGGACAGCCGCCACGAGCAGTACTTC. This sequence encodes CASSLARDSRHEQYF. Together with reference TRBV5-1 and TRBJ2-7, the CDR3 gives the full variable domain: KAGVTQTPRYLIKTRGQQVTLSCSPISGHRSVSWYQQTPGQGLQFLFEYFSETQRNKGNFPGRFSGRQFSNSRSEMNVSTLELGDSALYLCASSLARDSRHEQYFGPGTRLTVT.